This TCR beta chain is from a study of shared clonotypes between healthy human individuals. Study-level findings and limits: Four donors had 4% to 5% of their naive CD4 clonotypes in common.

The donor cohort consisted entirely of Caucasian adults residing in Nashville, Tennessee. CD4+ cell separation produced CD45RA+ naive and CD45RA-negative memory subsets. Repertoires were generated with immunoSEQ multiplex PCR, while TCRdb's copy carries only in-frame clones and drops some. The sample carries roughly 700,000 clones, around 74% recorded once. V was clipped by 6 bases and J by 3 bases, with 3 bases between them. Germline V lookup: CDR1 SQVTM, CDR2 ANQGSEA. The CDR3 extends over 10 amino acids. Of note for this clone: Its antigen is as yet unknown. In the same sample, other DNA sequences code for this CDR3.

The source of this sequence is a woman aged 25 to 39 in good health. The specimen sequenced was memory CD4+ T cells sorted from blood. As for subset: CD45RA-negative fraction. The V call is TRBV29-1, the J call TRBJ2-1; D is ambiguous. The CDR3 protein is CSVGYNEQFF. The CDR3 DNA follows: TGCAGCGTGGGCTACAATGAGCAGTTCTTC.